A single sample gave rise to the 26 T cell receptor beta chains below, sequenced in a study of blood T cell repertoires in COVID-19. Sequencing used immunoSEQ multiplex PCR; TCRdb keeps in-frame clones, though not all of them. The data hold 90,000 to 100,000 clones, with approximately 80% observed a single time. Sequencing was performed on peripheral blood. Receptors were obtained from a man aged 55-75 years with acute or convalescent COVID-19.

V is TRBV28 and J is TRBJ2-4; TRBD1 might be the D (6 bases). The CDR3 length is 17 residues. From germline, CDR1 is MDHEN and CDR2 SYDVKM. Trimming stripped 5 bases from V and 2 bases from J, with 19 bases between. The chain's CDR3 is CASSPIQGRDTKNIQYF. The CDR3 nucleotides read TGTGCCAGCAGTCCAATTCAGGGGCGCGACACCAAAAACATTCAGTACTTC.

The CDR3 DNA reads as TGTGCCAGCAGCCAAGATCAATCAGGGGGTAATGAAAAACTGTTTTTT. It yields the protein CASSQDQSGGNEKLFF. This rearrangement joins TRBV3-1 (or the pseudogene TRBV3-2) to TRBJ1-4; 7 bases are shared with TRBD1. The CDR3 covers 16 residues. The V gene end was trimmed by 0 bases and the J gene end by 4 bases; junction bases not matched to a gene: 5. The germline V gene has CDR1 LGHDT and CDR2 YNNKEL (reference sequence).

This clone was observed a handful of times. The rearrangement uses TRBV4-2 and TRBJ1-2, with a tentative D call TRBD1 (5 bases). There are 13 residues in the CDR3. Germline loops: CDR1 LGHNA, CDR2 YNFKEQ. Trimming left V 2 bases short and J 8 bases short, with 12 bases between. Written as DNA, the CDR3 is TGTGCCAGCAGCCAAAGCACAGGCCAGGGCTACACCTTC. It codes for CASSQSTGQGYTF.

The rearrangement uses TRBV7-9 and TRBJ2-3, with D hard to call. This CDR3 contains 16 residues. The germline CDR1 and CDR2 sequences are SEHNR and FQNEAQ (reference sequence). The V end lost 1 base, the J end lost 0 bases, and 11 bases lay between the germline ends. CDR3 nucleotides: TGTGCCAGCAGCTTAGGACACCGTGCTAGCACAGATACGCAGTATTTT. Protein sequence: CASSLGHRASTDTQYF.

The chain combines TRBV4-1 with TRBJ1-6, with D possibly matching TRBD1 (6 bases). Germline V gene data show CDR1 as MGHRA and CDR2 as YSYEKL. V was clipped by 4 bases and J by 7 bases, with 11 bases between them. The length of the CDR3 is 14 residues. CDR3 protein: CASSLDRANSPLHF. The CDR3 DNA reads as TGCGCCAGCAGCCTGGACAGAGCAAATTCACCCCTCCACTTT.

This clone came up once. This sequence joins TRBV7-9 and TRBJ2-2; D ambiguous. CDR1 and CDR2 (germline): SEHNR, FQNEAQ (reference sequence). Between the trimmed V and J ends, which lost 6 bases and 4 bases, there was a span of 15 bases. The CDR3 has 15 residues. The CDR3 nucleotides read TGTGCCAGCAGAGCTTTAGTTAGTGGCACCGGGGAGCTGTTTTTT. Its protein is CASRALVSGTGELFF. Drawing the rest from reference TRBV7-9 and TRBJ2-2, the complete variable domain is DTGVSQNPRHKITKRGQNVTFRCDPISEHNRLYWYRQTLGQGPEFLTYFQNEAQLEKSRLLSDRFSAERPKGSFSTLEIQRTEQGDSAMYLCASRALVSGTGELFFGEGSRLTVL.

The chain recombines TRBV19 with TRBJ1-1, with unresolved D. V lost 7 bases and J 0 bases, leaving 9 bases between the germline ends. Germline V gene lookup returns CDR1 LNHDA and CDR2 SQIVND (reference sequence). The CDR3 spans 13 residues. The CDR3 DNA reads as TGTGCCAGTAATGTTCGAGTGAACACTGAAGCTTTCTTT. This gives the protein CASNVRVNTEAFF. Variable domain in full (rest from reference TRBV19 and TRBJ1-1): DGGITQSPKYLFRKEGQNVTLSCEQNLNHDAMYWYRQDPGQGLRLIYYSQIVNDFQKGDIAEGYSVSREKKESFPLTVTSAQKNPTAFYLCASNVRVNTEAFFGQGTRLTVV.

This clone appeared a single time. The chain couples TRBV6-5 to TRBJ2-3; 7 positions match TRBD1. Germline CDR1 MNHEY, CDR2 SVGAGI. Trimming took 4 bases from V and 0 from J; bases not matched to a gene: 4. The CDR3 has 15 residues. The CDR3 region has the DNA TGTGCCAGCAGTTCGCAGGGGGTTAGCACAGATACGCAGTATTTT. Residues: CASSSQGVSTDTQYF.

This sequence joins TRBV7-2 and TRBJ2-2; 10 bases map to TRBD2. Germline values: CDR1 SGHTA, CDR2 FQGNSA. This CDR3 is built from 16 residues. Trimming removed 6 bases from V and 1 base from J; junction bases left unmatched: 5. The CDR3 reads CASRERLAGNTGELFF. The CDR3 nucleotides are TGTGCCAGCAGGGAGAGACTAGCGGGGAACACCGGGGAGCTGTTTTTT. The full variable domain, completed using reference TRBV7-2 and TRBJ2-2, is GAGVSQSPSNKVTEKGKDVELRCDPISGHTALYWYRQSLGQGLEFLIYFQGNSAPDKSGLPSDRFSAERTGGSVSTLTIQRTQQEDSAVYLCASRERLAGNTGELFFGEGSRLTVL.

DNA of the CDR3: TGTGCCAGCAACCCCCTGGGAGCGGGGGGAGGCGCCGGGGAGCTGTTTTTT. Its protein is CASNPLGAGGGAGELFF. This chain joins TRBV28 and TRBJ2-2; TRBD2 aligns across 9 bases. V gave up 7 bases and J gave up 6 bases; unmatched junction bases: 15. The length of the CDR3 is 17 residues. Per germline, CDR1 MDHEN and CDR2 SYDVKM.

The chain recombines TRBV7-8 with TRBJ2-1, with TRBD2 matching 13 bases. V trimming: 5 bases; J trimming: 0 bases; junction bases outside the gene matches: 10. The germline V gene encodes CDR1 SGHVS and CDR2 FQNEAQ. This CDR3 comprises 19 residues. The CDR3 loop is CASSASGTSGVSSYNEQFF. In nucleotides, the CDR3 is TGTGCCAGCAGCGCATCCGGGACTAGCGGGGTCAGCTCCTACAATGAGCAGTTCTTC. Together with reference TRBV7-8 and TRBJ2-1, the CDR3 gives the full variable domain: GAGVSQSPRYKVAKRGQDVALRCDPISGHVSLFWYQQALGQGPEFLTYFQNEAQLDKSGLPSDRFFAERPEGSVSTLKIQRTQQEDSAVYLCASSASGTSGVSSYNEQFFGPGTRLTVL.

This sequence joins TRBV27 and TRBJ2-5; the D gene is possibly TRBD1 (5 bases). Trimming left V 2 bases short and J 4 bases short, with 14 bases between. The CDR3 spans 15 residues. Per the germline V gene, CDR1 is MNHEY and CDR2 is SMNVEV (reference sequence). CDR3 sequence: CASSLTGPGSETQYF. CDR3 DNA: TGTGCCAGCAGTTTAACAGGCCCTGGGTCAGAGACCCAGTACTTC.

The chain uses TRBV7-9 and TRBJ1-4; 9 positions match TRBD1. This CDR3 has 16 amino acids. The germline V gene has CDR1 SEHNR and CDR2 FQNEAQ (reference sequence). Trimming removed 7 bases from V and 4 bases from J; junction bases left unmatched: 10. In DNA, the CDR3 is TGTGCCAGCACGGAGAAGACAGGGGGTTTTAATGAAAAACTGTTTTTT. Protein: CASTEKTGGFNEKLFF.

V gene TRBV5-1 combines with J gene TRBJ2-3; D is unclear. The CDR3 is made up of 14 amino acids. Trimming removed 0 bases at V and 2 bases at J, with 7 bases between. Per germline, CDR1 SGHRS and CDR2 YFSETQ. The CDR3 bases are TGCGCCAGCAGCTTGGTACAGCACACAGATACGCAGTATTTT. Amino acids: CASSLVQHTDTQYF. Full variable domain (missing parts from reference TRBV5-1 and TRBJ2-3): KAGVTQTPRYLIKTRGQQVTLSCSPISGHRSVSWYQQTPGQGLQFLFEYFSETQRNKGNFPGRFSGRQFSNSRSEMNVSTLELGDSALYLCASSLVQHTDTQYFGPGTRLTVL.

This clone showed up just once. V and J are TRBV6-5 and TRBJ2-1; a weak D match, TRBD2 (6 bases). The CDR3 length is 15 residues. Trimming left V 0 bases short and J 7 bases short, with 13 bases between. CDR1 is MNHEY and CDR2 is SVGAGI in the germline V gene. The CDR3 here is CASSYSSSGGNEQFF. The CDR3 DNA is TGTGCCAGCAGTTACTCGAGTAGTGGGGGGAATGAGCAGTTCTTC.

The chain employs TRBV12-3 or TRBV12-4 and TRBJ2-3; D uncertain. The ends were cut back, 3 bases at V and 14 bases at J, with 18 bases in the middle. The CDR3 sequence is 13 residues long. In DNA form, the CDR3 reads TGTGCCAGCAGTTTGTACTTGGATGGAGCCAGGTATTTT. Its protein is CASSLYLDGARYF.

The J gene is TRBJ1-3, the V gene TRBV6-5; 7 positions match TRBD1. Per the germline V gene, CDR1 is MNHEY and CDR2 is SVGAGI. V lost 1 base to trimming and J lost 0 bases; unmatched junction nucleotides: 0. The CDR3 covers 15 residues. CDR3 nucleotide sequence: TGTGCCAGCAGTTACTACAGGGGCTCTGGAAACACCATATATTTT. It codes for CASSYYRGSGNTIYF.

The chain carries TRBV6-2 or TRBV6-3 and TRBJ2-1; perhaps TRBD2 as D (5 bases). The CDR3 has 15 residues. Germline V gives CDR1 MNHEY, CDR2 SVGEGT. The V end was cut by 2 bases, the J end by 9 bases, with 17 bases between. The CDR3 DNA sequence: TGTGCCAGCAGTTACCGCGGACTCCTCCCCGCTGAGCAGTTCTTC. This translates into CASSYRGLLPAEQFF.

The V and J genes are TRBV4-2 and TRBJ1-2, with D unresolved. Germline-derived CDR1 and CDR2 are LGHNA and YNFKEQ. The CDR3 sequence is 16 residues long. Trimming pared 4 bases from V and 0 bases from J, leaving 15 bases between. CDR3 sequence (DNA): TGTGCCAGCAGCCGAAGAGGGCAAGGAGCTAACTATGGCTACACCTTC. Translating gives CASSRRGQGANYGYTF.

Here the CDR3 DNA reads TGTGCCAGCAGCCTGACGGGGGCCTATAATTCACCCCTCCACTTT. It translates to CASSLTGAYNSPLHF. The rearrangement links TRBV7-2 to TRBJ1-6; D might be TRBD1 (5 bases). Trimming left V 5 bases short and J 2 bases short, with 10 bases between. There are 15 residues in the CDR3. Germline CDR1 reads SGHTA; CDR2 reads FQGNSA. Full variable domain (rest looked up from reference TRBV7-2 and TRBJ1-6): GAGVSQSPSNKVTEKGKDVELRCDPISGHTALYWYRQSLGQGLEFLIYFQGNSAPDKSGLPSDRFSAERTGGSVSTLTIQRTQQEDSAVYLCASSLTGAYNSPLHFGNGTRLTVT.

This chain connects TRBV15 to TRBJ1-1, with D maybe TRBD1 (5 bases). Germline V gene sequence: CDR1 LNHNV, CDR2 YYDKDF (reference sequence). There are 16 residues in the CDR3. Trimming stripped 0 bases from V and 0 bases from J, with 11 bases between. CDR3 bases: TGTGCCACCAGCAGAGACACCATACAGGTGAACACTGAAGCTTTCTTT. It encodes CATSRDTIQVNTEAFF.

The V call is TRBV28, the J call TRBJ1-2; D gene uncertain. CDR3 length: 14 amino acids. From germline, CDR1 is MDHEN and CDR2 SYDVKM. V was shortened by 11 bases and J by 0 bases, with 16 bases between the two germline ends. In DNA, the CDR3 is TGTGCCTCGGTCGAAGTCCTAGCTAACTATGGCTACACCTTC. Translated: CASVEVLANYGYTF.

The chain combines TRBV11-2 with TRBJ1-1, with 10 bases aligning to TRBD1. Germline CDR1 SGHAT, CDR2 FQNNGV. The CDR3 sequence is 16 residues long. V lost 1 base, J lost 5 bases, and 7 bases stayed unmatched. CDR3 coding DNA: TGTGCCAGCAGCTTAGGAGTCGGGACAGGGGTGACTGAAGCTTTCTTT. It specifies CASSLGVGTGVTEAFF.

This sequence joins TRBV5-1 and TRBJ2-1; 12 positions match TRBD2. Germline V CDR1 and CDR2: SGHRS, YFSETQ. This CDR3 comprises 14 residues. V trimming: 4 bases; J trimming: 15 bases; junction bases outside the gene matches: 11. The CDR3 DNA sequence: TGCGCCAGCAGCCTTAGGACTAGCGGGGCGGTGGGGTTCTTC. As protein: CASSLRTSGAVGFF.

V gene TRBV7-2 combines with J gene TRBJ1-1; D remains ambiguous. V dropped 4 bases and J dropped 10 bases, with 13 bases sitting between them. In germline, CDR1 is SGHTA, CDR2 FQGNSA. The length of the CDR3 is 12 residues. CDR3 amino acids: CASSSRGNLAFF. Here the CDR3 DNA reads TGTGCCAGCAGCTCAAGAGGGAATTTAGCTTTCTTT.

The V and J genes are TRBV21-1 and TRBJ2-1; TRBD2, the D gene given by the table, was not confirmed from the DNA. TRBV21-1 is marked as a pseudogene. The CDR3 runs to 17 residues. This CDR3 reads CASSKGTSGGQYNEQFF. The CDR3 DNA reads TGTGCCAGCAGCAAAGGGACTAGCGGGGGCCAATACAATGAGCAGTTCTTC.